Detailed here is one T cell receptor (beta chain). Using immunoSEQ multiplex PCR, the repertoire was profiled, and TCRdb retains in-frame clones only, with some absent. The table lists about 55,000 clones, 65% to 90% of them singletons. Germline V gives CDR1 MNHEY, CDR2 SMNVEV (reference sequence). The CDR3 totals 13 residues. V was shortened by 3 bases and J by 4 bases, with 7 bases between the two germline ends. The data were taken from a study of blood T cell repertoires in COVID-19. Study information: The origin of the acute and convalescent COVID-19 samples was the United States, Italy and Spain.

The sequenced sample was peripheral blood. The sequence derives from a human donor in a cohort sampled during active COVID-19. The V call is TRBV27, the J call TRBJ1-3; no firm D call. CDR3 nucleotides: TGTGCCAGCAGTTTCGCGTTGGGAAACACCATATATTTT. Translation gives CASSFALGNTIYF.